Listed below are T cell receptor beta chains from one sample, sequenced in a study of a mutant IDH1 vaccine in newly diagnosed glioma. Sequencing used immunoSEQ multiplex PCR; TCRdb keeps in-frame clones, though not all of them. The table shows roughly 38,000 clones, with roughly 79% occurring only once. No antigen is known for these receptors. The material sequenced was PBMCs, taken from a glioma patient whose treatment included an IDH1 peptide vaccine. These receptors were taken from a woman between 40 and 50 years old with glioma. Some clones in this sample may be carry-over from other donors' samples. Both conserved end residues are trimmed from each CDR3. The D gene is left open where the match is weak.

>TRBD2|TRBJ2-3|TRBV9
ASNRLAGGQDTQY
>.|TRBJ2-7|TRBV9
ASSASSSPEQY
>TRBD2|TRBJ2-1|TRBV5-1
ASSLAGTNGNEQF
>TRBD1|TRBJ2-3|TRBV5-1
ASGQDRGDTDTQY
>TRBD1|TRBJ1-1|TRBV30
AWRTRDSLNTEAF
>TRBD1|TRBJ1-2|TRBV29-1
SVGDRGVPGYT
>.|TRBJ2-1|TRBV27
ASSLVGSSVNEQF
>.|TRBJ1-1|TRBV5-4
ASSLKGPTEAF
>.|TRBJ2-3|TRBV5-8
ASSLLDTQY
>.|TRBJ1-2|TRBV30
AWRAAEGPYGYT
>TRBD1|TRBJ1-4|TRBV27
ASSPWTGGPEKLF
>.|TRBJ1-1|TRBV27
ASSLSMVGLEAF
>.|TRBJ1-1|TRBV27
ASSLSGSRAEAF
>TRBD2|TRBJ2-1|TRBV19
ASSIEVGGRDLYNEQF
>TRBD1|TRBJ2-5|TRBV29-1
SVPGTGGSLLGETQY
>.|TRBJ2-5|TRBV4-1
ASSQLPGETQY
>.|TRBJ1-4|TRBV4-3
ASSQGGGSREKLF
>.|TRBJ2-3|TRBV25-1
ASSSTTQY
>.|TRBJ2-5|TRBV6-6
ASSYSSRGKETQY
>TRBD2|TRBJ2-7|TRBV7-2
ASSLIPSGGPRSYEQY
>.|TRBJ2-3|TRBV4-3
ASSQAGIDTQY
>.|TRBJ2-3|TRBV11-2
ASALSTDTQY
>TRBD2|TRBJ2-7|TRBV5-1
ASSLGGGTLAGTYEQY
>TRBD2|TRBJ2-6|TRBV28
ASSPGGSGGFGANVLT
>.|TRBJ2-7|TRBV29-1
SVLGETYEQY
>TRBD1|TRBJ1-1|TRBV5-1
ASSPMTGGITEAF
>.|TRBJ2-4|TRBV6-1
ASSEFPGGTFIAKNIQY
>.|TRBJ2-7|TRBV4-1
ASSRPGYEQY
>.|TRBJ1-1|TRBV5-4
ASSLGSSDTEAF
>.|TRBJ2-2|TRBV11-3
ASSPRAQGDTGELF
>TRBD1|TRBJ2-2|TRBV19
ASSIGTGVTGELF
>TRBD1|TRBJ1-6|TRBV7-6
ASSLDRGRNNSPLH
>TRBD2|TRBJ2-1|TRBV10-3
AISEMKLAVSSYNEQF
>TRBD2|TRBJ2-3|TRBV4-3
ASSQELWGSGRSDTQY
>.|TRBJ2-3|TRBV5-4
ASSLEGNLYDFSTDTQY
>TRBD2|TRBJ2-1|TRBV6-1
ASSTSGGANEQF
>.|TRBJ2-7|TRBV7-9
ASSLSGLGPYEQY
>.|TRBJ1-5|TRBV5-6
ASSEAKTGAYQPQH
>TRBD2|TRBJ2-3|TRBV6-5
ATKDDRGGRAQY
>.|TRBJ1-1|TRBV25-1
ASGEGRDTEAF
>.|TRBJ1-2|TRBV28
ASSFPRGSSGYGYT
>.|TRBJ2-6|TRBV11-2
ASSAGANVLT
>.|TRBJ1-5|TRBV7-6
ASSPLQGPSGYPQH
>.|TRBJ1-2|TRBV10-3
AISGGSNYGYT